A single count supports the clone carrying this TCR beta chain. Per the germline V gene, CDR1 is SGHNT and CDR2 is YYREEE (reference sequence). The length of the CDR3 is 16 residues. The junction had 6 bases not matched to a gene; V was cut back by 4 bases and J by 2 bases. The authors' processing: For nucleated cells, counts were estimated from reference gene primer amplification. Data came from immunoSEQ multiplex PCR; TCRdb stores just in-frame clones and leaves some out. That table gives V, J and clone size, and the DNA gave D and trimming. The table shows 120,000 or so clones, with about nine tenths occurring only once. The sample originates from a study of blood T cell repertoires in COVID-19. About the study: COVID-19 samples collected from the United States, Italy and Spain covered acute and convalescent phases. Sources were T cells, B-cell-depleted T cells, or PBMCs; the material itself was cDNA or gDNA.

The chain links TRBV5-4 to TRBJ1-3, with 10 bases that match TRBD1. Sequences were obtained from peripheral blood. The TCR was taken from a man aged 35-49 years with acute or convalescent COVID-19. CDR3 nucleotides: TGTGCCAGCAGCCGACAGGGGGCCGGTACTGGAAACACCATATATTTT. It yields the protein CASSRQGAGTGNTIYF.